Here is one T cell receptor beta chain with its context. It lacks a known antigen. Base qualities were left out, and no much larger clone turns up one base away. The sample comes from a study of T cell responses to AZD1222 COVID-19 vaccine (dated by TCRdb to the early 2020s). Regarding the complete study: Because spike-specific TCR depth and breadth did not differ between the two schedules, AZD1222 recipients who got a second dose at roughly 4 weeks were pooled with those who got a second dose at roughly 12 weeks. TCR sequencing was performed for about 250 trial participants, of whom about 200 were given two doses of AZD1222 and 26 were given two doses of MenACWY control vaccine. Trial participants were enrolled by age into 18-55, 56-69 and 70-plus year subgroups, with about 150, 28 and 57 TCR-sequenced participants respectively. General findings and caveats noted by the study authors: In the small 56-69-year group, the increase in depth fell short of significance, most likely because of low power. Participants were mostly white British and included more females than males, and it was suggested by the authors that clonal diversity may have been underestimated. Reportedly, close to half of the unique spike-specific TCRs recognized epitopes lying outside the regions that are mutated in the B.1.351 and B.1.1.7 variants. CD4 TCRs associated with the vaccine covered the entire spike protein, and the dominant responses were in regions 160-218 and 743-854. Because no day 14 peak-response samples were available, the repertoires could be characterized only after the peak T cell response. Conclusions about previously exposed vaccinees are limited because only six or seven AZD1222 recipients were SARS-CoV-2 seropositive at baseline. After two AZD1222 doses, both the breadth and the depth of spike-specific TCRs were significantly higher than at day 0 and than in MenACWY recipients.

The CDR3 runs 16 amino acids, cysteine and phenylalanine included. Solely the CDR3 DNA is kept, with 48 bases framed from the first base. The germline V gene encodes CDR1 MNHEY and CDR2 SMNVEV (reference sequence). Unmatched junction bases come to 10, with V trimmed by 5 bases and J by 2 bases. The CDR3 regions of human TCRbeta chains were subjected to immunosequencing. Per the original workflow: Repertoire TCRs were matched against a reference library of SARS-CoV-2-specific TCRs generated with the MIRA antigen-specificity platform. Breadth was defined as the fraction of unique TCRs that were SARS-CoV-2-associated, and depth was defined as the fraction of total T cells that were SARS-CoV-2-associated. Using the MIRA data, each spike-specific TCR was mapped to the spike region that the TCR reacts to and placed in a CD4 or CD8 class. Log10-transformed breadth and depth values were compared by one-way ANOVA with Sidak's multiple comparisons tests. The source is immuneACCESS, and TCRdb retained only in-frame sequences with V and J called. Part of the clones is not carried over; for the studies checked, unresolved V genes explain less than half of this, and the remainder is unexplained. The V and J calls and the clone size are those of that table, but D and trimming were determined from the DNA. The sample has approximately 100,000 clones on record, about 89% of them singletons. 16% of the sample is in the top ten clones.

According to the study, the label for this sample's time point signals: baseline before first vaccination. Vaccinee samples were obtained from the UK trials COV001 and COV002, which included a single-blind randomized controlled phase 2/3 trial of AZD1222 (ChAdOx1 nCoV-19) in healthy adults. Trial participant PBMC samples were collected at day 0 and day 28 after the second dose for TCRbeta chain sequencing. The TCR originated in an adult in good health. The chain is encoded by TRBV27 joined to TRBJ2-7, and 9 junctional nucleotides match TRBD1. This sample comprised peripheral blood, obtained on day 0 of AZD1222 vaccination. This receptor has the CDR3 CASSDIGTGNTYEQYF. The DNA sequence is TGTGCCAGCAGTGACATAGGGACAGGGAACACCTACGAGCAGTACTTC.